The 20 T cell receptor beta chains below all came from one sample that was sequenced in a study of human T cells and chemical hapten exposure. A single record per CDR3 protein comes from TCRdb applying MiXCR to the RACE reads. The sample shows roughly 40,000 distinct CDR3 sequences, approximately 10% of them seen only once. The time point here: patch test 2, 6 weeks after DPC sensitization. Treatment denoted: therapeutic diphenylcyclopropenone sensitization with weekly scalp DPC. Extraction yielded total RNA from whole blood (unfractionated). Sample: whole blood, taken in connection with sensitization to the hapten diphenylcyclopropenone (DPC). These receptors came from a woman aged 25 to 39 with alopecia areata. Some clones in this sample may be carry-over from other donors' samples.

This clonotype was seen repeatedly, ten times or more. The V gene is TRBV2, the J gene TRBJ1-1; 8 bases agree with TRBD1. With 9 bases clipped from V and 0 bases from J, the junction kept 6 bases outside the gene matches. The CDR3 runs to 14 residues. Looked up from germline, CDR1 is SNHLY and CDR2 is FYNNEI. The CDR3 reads CASRQGLLNTEAFF. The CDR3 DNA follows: TGTGCCAGTAGACAGGGGTTATTGAACACTGAAGCTTTCTTT.

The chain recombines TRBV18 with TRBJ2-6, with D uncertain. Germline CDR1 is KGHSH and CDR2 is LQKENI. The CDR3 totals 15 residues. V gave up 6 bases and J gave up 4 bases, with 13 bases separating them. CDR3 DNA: TGTGCCAGCTCCGAGATGGGTACCGGGGCCAACGTCCTGACTTTC. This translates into CASSEMGTGANVLTF.

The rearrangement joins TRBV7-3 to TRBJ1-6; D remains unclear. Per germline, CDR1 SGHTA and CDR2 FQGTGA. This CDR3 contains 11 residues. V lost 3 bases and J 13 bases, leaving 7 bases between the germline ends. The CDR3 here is CASSLWAPLHF. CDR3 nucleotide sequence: TGTGCCAGCAGCTTGTGGGCTCCCCTCCACTTT.

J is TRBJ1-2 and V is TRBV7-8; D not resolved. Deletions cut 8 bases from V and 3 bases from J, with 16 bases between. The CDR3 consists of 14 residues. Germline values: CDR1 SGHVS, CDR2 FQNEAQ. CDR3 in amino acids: CASFSSPDYYGYTF. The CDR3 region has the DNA TGTGCCAGCTTTTCTTCGCCGGACTACTATGGCTACACCTTC.

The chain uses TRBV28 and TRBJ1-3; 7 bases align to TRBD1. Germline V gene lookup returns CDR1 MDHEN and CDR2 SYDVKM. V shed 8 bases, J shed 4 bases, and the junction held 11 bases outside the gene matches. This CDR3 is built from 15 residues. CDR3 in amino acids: CASVSSTGQGNTIYF. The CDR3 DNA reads TGTGCCAGCGTTTCGTCGACAGGGCAAGGAAACACCATATATTTT.

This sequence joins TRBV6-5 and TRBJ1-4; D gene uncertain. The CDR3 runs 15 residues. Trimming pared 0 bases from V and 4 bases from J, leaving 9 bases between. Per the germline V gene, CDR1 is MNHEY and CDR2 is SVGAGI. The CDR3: CASSYSGQINEKLFF. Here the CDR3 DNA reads TGTGCCAGCAGTTACTCGGGTCAGATTAATGAAAAACTGTTTTTT.

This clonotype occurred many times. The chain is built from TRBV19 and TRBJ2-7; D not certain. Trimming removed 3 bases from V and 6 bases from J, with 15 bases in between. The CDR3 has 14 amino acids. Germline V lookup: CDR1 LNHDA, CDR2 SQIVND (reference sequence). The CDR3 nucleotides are TGTGCCAGTAGTATGAGTCCGGCCGGCGTCGAGCAGTACTTC. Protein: CASSMSPAGVEQYF.

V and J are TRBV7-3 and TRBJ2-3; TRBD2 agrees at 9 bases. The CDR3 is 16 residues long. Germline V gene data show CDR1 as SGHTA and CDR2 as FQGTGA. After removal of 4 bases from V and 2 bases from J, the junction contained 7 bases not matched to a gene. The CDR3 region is CASSSAAGGITDTQYF. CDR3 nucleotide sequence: TGTGCCAGCAGCTCAGCTGCGGGGGGGATCACAGATACGCAGTATTTT.

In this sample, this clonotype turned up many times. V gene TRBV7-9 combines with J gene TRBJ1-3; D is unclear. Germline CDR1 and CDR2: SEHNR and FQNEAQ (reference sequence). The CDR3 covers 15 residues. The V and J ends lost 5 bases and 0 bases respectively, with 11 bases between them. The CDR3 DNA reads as TGTGCCAGCAGCCCAGCTGGATACTCTGGAAACACCATATATTTT. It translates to CASSPAGYSGNTIYF.

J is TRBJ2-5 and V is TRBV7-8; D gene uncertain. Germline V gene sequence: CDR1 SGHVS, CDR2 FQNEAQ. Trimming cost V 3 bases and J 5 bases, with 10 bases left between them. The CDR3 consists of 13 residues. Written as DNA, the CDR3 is TGTGCCAGCAGCTTCACCCGGCGGGAGACCCAGTACTTC. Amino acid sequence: CASSFTRRETQYF.

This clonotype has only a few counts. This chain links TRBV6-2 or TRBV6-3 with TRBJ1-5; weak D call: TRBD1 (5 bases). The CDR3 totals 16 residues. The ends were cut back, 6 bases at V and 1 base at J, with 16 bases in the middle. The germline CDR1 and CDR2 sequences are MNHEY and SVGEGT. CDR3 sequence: CASRLPRGESNQPQHF. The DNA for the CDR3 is TGTGCCAGCAGACTGCCTCGGGGGGAAAGCAATCAGCCCCAGCATTTT.

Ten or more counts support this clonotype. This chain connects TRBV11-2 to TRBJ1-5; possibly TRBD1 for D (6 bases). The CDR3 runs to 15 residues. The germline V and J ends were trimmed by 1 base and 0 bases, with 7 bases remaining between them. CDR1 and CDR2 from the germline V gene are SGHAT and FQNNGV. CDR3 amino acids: CASSLGQDSNQPQHF. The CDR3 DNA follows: TGTGCCAGCAGCTTAGGACAGGATAGCAATCAGCCCCAGCATTTT. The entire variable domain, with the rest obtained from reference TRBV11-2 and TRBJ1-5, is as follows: EAGVAQSPRYKIIEKRQSVAFWCNPISGHATLYWYQQILGQGPKLLIQFQNNGVVDDSQLPKDRFSAERLKGVDSTLKIQPAKLEDSAVYLCASSLGQDSNQPQHFGDGTRLSIL.

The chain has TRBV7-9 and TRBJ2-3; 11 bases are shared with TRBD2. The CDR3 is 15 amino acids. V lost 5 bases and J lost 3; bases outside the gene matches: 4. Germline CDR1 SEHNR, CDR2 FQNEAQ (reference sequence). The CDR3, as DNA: TGTGCCAGCAGCGCGAGACTAGCGGGGACAGATACGCAGTATTTT. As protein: CASSARLAGTDTQYF.

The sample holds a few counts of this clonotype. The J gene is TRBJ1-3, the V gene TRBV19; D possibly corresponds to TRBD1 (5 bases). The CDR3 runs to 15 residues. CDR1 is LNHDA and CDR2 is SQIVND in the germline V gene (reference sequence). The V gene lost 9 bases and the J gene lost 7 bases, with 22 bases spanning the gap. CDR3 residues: CASLKGTGLANTIYF. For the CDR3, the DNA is TGTGCCAGCCTTAAAGGGACGGGACTGGCGAACACCATATATTTT.

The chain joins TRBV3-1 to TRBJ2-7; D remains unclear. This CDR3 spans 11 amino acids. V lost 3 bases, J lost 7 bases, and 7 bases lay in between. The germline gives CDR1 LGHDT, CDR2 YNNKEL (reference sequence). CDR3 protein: CASSHRREQYF. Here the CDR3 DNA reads TGTGCCAGCAGCCATAGGCGGGAGCAGTACTTC.

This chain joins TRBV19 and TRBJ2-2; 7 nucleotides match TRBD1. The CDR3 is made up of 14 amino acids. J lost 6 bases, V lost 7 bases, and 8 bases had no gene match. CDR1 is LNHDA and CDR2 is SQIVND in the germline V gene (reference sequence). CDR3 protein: CASTPGTAAGELFF. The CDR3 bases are TGTGCCAGTACCCCAGGGACAGCTGCCGGGGAGCTGTTTTTT.

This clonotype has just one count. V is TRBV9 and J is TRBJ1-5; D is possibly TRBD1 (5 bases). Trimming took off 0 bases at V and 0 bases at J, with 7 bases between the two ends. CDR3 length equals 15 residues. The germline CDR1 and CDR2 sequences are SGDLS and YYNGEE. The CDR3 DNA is TGTGCCAGCAGCGTAGCGACAGATAGCAATCAGCCCCAGCATTTT. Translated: CASSVATDSNQPQHF.

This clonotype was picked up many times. The CDR3 DNA is TGTGCCAGCAGTCGCACCGGGACTCTGGGGGGAAACACCATATATTTT. Its translation is CASSRTGTLGGNTIYF. The chain links TRBV6-5 to TRBJ1-3, with a possible D match to TRBD1 (5 bases). The CDR3 totals 16 residues. Trimming took off 5 bases at V and 4 bases at J, with 18 bases between the two ends. Germline CDR1 reads MNHEY; CDR2 reads SVGAGI.

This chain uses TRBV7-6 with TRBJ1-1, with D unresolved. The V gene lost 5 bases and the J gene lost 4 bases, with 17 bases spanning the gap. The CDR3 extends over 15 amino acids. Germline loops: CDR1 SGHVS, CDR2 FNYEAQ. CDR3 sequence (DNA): TGTGCCAGCAGCGTAGGAGGTAGCGCGTTCACTGAAGCTTTCTTT. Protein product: CASSVGGSAFTEAFF.

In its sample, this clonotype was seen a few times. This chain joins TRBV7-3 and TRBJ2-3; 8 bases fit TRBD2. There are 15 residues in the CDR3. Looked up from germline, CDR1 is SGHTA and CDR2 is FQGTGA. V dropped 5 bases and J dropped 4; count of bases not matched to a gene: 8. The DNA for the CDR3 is TGTGCCAGCAGCCGTAGGACTAGCTGCGCAGATACGCAGTATTTT. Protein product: CASSRRTSCADTQYF.